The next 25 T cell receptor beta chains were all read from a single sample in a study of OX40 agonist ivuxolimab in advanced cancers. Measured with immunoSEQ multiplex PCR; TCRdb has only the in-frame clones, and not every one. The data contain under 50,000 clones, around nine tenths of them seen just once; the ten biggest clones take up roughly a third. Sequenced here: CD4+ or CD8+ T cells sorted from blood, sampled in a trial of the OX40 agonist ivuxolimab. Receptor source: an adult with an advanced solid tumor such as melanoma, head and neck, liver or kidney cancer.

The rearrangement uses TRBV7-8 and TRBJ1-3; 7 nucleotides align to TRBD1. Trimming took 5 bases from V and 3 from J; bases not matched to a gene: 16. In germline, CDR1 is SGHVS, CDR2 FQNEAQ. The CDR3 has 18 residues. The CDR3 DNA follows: TGTGCCAGCAGCCTCAGGACAGGACGGGGGGGGTTTGGAAACACCATATATTTT. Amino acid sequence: CASSLRTGRGGFGNTIYF.

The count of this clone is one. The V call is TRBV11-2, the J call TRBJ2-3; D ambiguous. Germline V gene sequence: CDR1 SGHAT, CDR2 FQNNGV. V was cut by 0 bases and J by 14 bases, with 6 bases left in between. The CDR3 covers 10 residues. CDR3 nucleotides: TGTGCCAGCAGCTTAGATTTCCTGTATTTT. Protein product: CASSLDFLYF. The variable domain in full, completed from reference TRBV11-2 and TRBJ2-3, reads EAGVAQSPRYKIIEKRQSVAFWCNPISGHATLYWYQQILGQGPKLLIQFQNNGVVDDSQLPKDRFSAERLKGVDSTLKIQPAKLEDSAVYLCASSLDFLYFGPGTRLTVL.

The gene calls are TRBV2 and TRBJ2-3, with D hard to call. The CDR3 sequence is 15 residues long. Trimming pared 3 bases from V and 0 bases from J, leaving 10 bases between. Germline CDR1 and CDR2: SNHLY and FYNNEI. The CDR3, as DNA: TGTGCCAGCAGTGAGTCCTACTCTAGCACAGATACGCAGTATTTT. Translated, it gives CASSESYSSTDTQYF.

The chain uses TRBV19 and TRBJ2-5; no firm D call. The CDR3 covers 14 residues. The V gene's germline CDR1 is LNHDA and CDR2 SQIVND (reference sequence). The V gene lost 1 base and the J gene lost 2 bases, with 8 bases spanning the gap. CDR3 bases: TGTGCCAGTAGTATAGGAGCGTCTCAAGAGACCCAGTACTTC. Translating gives CASSIGASQETQYF.

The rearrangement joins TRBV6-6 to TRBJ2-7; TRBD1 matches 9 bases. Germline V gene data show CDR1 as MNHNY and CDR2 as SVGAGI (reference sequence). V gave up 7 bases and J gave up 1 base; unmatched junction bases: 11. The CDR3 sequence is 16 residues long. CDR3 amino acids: CASIFTIGTGSYEQYF. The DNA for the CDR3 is TGTGCCAGCATCTTTACAATCGGGACAGGGTCCTACGAGCAGTACTTC.

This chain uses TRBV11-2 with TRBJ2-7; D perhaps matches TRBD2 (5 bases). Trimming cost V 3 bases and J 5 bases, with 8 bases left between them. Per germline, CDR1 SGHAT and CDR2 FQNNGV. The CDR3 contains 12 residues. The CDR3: CASSFTSNEQYF. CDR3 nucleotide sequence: TGTGCCAGCAGCTTTACTAGTAACGAGCAGTACTTC.

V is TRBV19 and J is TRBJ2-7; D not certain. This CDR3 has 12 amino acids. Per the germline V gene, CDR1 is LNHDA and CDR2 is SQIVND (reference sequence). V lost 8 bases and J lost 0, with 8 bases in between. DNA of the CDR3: TGTGCCAGTCGATCAGACTCCTACGAGCAGTACTTC. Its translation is CASRSDSYEQYF.

The CDR3 region is CASSPGLNTEAFF. DNA for the CDR3: TGTGCCAGCAGCCCCGGATTGAACACTGAAGCTTTCTTT. The chain recombines TRBV11-2 with TRBJ1-1; no firm D call. V dropped 5 bases and J dropped 0 bases, with 7 bases sitting between them. The CDR3 has 13 residues. Germline CDR1 and CDR2: SGHAT and FQNNGV.

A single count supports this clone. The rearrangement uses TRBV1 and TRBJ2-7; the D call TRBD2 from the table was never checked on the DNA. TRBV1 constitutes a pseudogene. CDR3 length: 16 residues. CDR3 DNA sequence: TGCACCAGCAGCCAATGTTGGCGGGGGGGCGGGTACGAGCAGTACTTC. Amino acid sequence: CTSSQCWRGGGYEQYF.

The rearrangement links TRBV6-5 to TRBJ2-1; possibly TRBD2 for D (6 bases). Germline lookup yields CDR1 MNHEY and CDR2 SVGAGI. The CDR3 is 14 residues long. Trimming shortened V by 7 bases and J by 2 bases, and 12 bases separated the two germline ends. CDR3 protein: CASTYTGAYNEQFF. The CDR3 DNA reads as TGTGCCAGCACGTACACGGGAGCCTACAATGAGCAGTTCTTC.

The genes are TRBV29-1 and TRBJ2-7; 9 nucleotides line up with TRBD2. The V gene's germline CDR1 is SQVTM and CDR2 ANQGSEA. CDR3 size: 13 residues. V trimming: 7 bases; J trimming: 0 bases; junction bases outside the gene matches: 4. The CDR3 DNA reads TGCAGCGCCGAACTAGCGGGCTCCTACGAGCAGTACTTC. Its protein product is CSAELAGSYEQYF.

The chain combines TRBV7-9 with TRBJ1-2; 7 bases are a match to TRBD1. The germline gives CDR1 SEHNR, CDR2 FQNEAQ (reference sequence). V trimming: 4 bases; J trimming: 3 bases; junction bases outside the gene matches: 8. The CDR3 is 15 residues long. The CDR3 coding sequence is TGTGCCAGCAGCTCCAGGGGGGGAACAGACTATGGCTACACCTTC. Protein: CASSSRGGTDYGYTF.

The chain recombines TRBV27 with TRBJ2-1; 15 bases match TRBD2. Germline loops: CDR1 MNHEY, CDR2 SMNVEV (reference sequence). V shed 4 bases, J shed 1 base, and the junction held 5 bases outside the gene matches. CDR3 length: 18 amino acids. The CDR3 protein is CASSSWTSGGVSYNEQFF. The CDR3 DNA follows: TGTGCCAGCAGTTCTTGGACTAGCGGGGGGGTGTCCTACAATGAGCAGTTCTTC.

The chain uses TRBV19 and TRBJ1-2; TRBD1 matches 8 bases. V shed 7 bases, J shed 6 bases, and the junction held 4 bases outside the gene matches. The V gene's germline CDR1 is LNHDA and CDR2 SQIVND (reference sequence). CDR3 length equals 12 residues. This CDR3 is CASTETGDGYTF. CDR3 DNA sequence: TGTGCCAGTACCGAGACAGGGGATGGCTACACCTTC.

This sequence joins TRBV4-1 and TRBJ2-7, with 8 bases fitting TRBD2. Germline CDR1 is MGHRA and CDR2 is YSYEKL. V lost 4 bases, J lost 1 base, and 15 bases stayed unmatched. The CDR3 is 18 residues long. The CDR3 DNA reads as TGCGCCAGCAGCCGAGACCCTCCGGGACTAGTCCTTTCCTACGAGCAGTACTTC. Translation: CASSRDPPGLVLSYEQYF.

CDR3 DNA sequence: TGTGCCAGCAGCTTGGGAGGTGGGTACGAGCAGTACTTC. Its protein product is CASSLGGGYEQYF. The rearrangement uses TRBV5-6 and TRBJ2-7; D gene unclear. V was pared by 0 bases and J by 4 bases, with 8 bases between. Germline CDR1 reads SGHDT; CDR2 reads YYEEEE. This CDR3 comprises 13 residues.

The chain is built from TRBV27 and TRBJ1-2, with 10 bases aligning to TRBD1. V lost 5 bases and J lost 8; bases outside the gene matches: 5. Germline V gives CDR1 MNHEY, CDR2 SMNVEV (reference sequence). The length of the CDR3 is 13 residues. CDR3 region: CASSLGTGVGYTF. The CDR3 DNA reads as TGTGCCAGCAGTCTCGGGACAGGGGTGGGCTACACCTTC.

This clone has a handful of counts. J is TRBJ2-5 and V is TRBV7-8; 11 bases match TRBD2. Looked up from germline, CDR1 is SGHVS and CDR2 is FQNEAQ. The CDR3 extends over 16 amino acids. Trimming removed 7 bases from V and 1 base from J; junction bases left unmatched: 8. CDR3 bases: TGTGCCAGCACCTCTCGACTAGCGGGGACCCAAGAGACCCAGTACTTC. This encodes CASTSRLAGTQETQYF.

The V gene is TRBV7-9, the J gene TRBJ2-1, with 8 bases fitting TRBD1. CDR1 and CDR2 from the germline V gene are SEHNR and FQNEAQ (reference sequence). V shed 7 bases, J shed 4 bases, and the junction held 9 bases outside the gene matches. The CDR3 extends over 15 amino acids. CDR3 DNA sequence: TGTGCCAGCATCCCAGGGGGCGGAGCATACAATGAGCAGTTCTTC. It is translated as CASIPGGGAYNEQFF.

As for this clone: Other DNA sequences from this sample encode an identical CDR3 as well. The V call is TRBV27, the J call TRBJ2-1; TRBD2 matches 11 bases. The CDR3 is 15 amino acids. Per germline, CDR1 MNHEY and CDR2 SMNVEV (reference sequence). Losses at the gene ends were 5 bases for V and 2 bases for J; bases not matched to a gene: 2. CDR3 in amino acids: CASSIAGGPYNEQFF. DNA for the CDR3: TGTGCCAGCAGTATAGCGGGAGGGCCCTACAATGAGCAGTTCTTC.

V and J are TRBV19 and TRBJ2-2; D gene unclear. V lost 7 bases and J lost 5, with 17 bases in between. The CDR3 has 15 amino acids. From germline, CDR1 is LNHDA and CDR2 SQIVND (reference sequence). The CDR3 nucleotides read TGTGCCAGTATTCCATCGGGCGGATGGACCGGGGAGCTGTTTTTT. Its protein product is CASIPSGGWTGELFF.

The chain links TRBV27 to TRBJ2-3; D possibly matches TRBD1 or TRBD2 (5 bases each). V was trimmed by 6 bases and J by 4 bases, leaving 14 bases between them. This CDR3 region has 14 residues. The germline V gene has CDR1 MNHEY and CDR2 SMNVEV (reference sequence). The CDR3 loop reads CASRSGTPADTQYF. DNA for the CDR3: TGTGCCAGCAGATCCGGGACCCCCGCAGATACGCAGTATTTT.

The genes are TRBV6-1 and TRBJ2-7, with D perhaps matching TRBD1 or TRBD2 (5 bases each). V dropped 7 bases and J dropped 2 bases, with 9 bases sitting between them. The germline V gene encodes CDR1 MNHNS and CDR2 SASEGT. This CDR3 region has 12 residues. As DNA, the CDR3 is TGTGCCAGCACCGGGGCCACCTACGAGCAGTACTTC. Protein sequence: CASTGATYEQYF.

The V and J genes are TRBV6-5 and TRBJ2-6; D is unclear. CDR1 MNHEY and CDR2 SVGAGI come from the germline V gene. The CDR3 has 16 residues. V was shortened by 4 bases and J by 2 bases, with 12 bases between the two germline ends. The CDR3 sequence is CASSWVDGTGANVLTF. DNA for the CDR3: TGTGCCAGCAGTTGGGTGGACGGAACTGGGGCCAACGTCCTGACTTTC.

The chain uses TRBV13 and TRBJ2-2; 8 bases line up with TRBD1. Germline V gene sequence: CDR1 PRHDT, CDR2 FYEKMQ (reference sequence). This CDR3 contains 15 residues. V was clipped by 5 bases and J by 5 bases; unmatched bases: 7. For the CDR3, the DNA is TGTGCCAGCAGCGTCTCCGGGACAGGAACCGGGGAGCTGTTTTTT. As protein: CASSVSGTGTGELFF.